The source of this T cell receptor beta chain is a study of glioma-infiltrating T cells. The study, taken as a whole, reports: Gliomas, especially low-grade, showed above-expected tissue-blood divergence; non-neoplastic patients showed below. Tissue and blood shared very few CDR3 sequences.

TCR alpha and beta CDR3 regions were amplified from RNA using iRepertoire nested multiplex PCR. Input was 100-400 ng of tissue mRNA or PBMC total RNA. TCRdb fed the multiplex PCR reads into MiXCR, producing one record per CDR3 protein. The sample includes 110,000 or so distinct CDR3 sequences, about 25% of them seen just once. Trimming cost V 4 bases and J 1 base; bases outside gene matches: 8. The CDR3 covers 17 residues. Per the germline V gene, CDR1 is DFQATT and CDR2 is SNEGSKA (reference sequence). This clonotype was observed many times. Its antigen remains unidentified. Sequencing was carried out using glioma tissue, nonneoplastic brain tissue, or PBMCs (not recorded which). The J gene is TRBJ2-1, the V gene TRBV20-1; 12 bases match TRBD2. The receptor was isolated from a human donor with low-grade glioma or glioblastoma, undergoing nonglioma brain surgery, or in good health (not recorded which). CDR3 DNA sequence: TGCAGTGCTACGACAGTTGGACTAGCGGGATCCTACAATGAGCAGTTCTTC. Protein sequence: CSATTVGLAGSYNEQFF.